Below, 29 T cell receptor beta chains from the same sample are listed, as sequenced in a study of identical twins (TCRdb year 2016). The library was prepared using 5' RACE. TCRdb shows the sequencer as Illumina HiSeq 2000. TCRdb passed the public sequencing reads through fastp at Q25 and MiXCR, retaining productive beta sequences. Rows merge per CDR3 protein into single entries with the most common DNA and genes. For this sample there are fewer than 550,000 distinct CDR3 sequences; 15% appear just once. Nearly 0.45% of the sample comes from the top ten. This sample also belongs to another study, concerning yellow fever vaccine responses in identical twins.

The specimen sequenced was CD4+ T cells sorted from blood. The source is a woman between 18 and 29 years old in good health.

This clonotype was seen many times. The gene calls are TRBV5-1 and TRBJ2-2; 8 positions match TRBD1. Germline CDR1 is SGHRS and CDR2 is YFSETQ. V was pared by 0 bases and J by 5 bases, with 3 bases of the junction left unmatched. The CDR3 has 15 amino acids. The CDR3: CASSLDRGTTGELFF. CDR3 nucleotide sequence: TGCGCCAGCAGCTTGGACAGGGGGACGACCGGGGAGCTGTTTTTT.

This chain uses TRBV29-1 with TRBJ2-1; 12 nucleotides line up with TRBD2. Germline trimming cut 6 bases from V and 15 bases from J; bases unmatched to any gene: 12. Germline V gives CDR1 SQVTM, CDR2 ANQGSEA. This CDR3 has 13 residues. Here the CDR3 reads CSVRSSGRAQSFF. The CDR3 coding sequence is TGCAGCGTGCGATCTAGCGGGAGGGCCCAGTCGTTCTTC.

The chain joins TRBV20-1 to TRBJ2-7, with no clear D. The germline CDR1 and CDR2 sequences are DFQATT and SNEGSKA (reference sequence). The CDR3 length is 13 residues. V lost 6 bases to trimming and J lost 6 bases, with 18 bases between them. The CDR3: CSASGRSQFEQYV. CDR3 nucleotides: TGCAGTGCCTCAGGACGTAGTCAATTCGAGCAGTACGTC.

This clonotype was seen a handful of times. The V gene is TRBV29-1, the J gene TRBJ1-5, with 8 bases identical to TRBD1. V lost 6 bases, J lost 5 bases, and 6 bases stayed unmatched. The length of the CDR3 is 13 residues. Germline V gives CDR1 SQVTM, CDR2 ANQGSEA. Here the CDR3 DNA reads TGCAGCGTCGCAGAGACAGGGGATCAGCCCCAGCATTTT. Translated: CSVAETGDQPQHF.

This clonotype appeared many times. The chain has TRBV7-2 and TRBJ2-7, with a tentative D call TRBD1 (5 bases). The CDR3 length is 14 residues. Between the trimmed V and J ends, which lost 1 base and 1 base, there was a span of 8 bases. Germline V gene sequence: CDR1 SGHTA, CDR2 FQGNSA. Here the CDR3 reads CASSLVAGSYEQYF. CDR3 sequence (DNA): TGTGCCAGCAGCTTAGTAGCAGGGTCCTACGAGCAGTACTTC.

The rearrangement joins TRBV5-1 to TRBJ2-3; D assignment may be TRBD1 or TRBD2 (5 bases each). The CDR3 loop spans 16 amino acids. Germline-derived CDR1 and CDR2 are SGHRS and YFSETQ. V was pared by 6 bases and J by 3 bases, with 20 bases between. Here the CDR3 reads CASKLTGASTTDTQYF. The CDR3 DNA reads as TGCGCCAGCAAACTAACCGGGGCCTCAACTACAGATACGCAGTATTTT.

The CDR3 spells CATARTADEKLFF. The CDR3 region has the DNA TGTGCCACGGCTCGGACTGCAGATGAAAAACTGTTTTTT. V and J are TRBV6-1 and TRBJ1-4, with D unresolved. V was shortened by 10 bases and J by 6 bases, with 15 bases between the two germline ends. The CDR3 extends over 13 amino acids. Germline values: CDR1 MNHNS, CDR2 SASEGT.

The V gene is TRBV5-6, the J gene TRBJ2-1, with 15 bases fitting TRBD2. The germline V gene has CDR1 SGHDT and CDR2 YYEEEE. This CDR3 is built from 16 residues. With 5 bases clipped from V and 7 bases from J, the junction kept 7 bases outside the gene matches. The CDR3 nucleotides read TGTGCCAGCAGTTTTCGGACTAGCGGGAGGGATAATGAGCAGTTCTTC. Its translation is CASSFRTSGRDNEQFF.

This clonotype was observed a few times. DNA for the CDR3: TGCGCCAGCAGTGAGGTGTCTGCACGAGCAGATACGCAGTATTTT. Translation: CASSEVSARADTQYF. The V and J genes are TRBV10-2 and TRBJ2-3; D is undetermined. Germline CDR1 is WSHSY and CDR2 is SAAADI. V gave up 2 bases and J gave up 4 bases, with 13 bases separating them. The CDR3 extends over 15 amino acids.

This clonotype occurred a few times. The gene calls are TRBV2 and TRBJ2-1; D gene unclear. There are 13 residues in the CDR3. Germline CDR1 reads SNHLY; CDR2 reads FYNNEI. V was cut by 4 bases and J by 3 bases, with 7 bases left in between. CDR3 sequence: CASSVRSYNEQFF. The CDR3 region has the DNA TGTGCCAGCAGTGTTAGAAGCTACAATGAGCAGTTCTTC.

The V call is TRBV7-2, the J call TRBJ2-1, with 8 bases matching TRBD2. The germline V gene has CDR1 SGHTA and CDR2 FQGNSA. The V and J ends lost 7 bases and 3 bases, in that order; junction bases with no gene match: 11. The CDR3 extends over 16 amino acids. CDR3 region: CASTPFRAGGYNEQFF. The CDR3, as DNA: TGTGCCAGCACTCCTTTCAGGGCGGGGGGCTACAATGAGCAGTTCTTC.

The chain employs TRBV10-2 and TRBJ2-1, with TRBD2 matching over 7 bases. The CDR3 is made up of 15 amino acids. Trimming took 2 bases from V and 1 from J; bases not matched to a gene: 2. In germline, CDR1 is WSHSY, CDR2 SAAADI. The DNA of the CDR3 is TGCGCCAGCAGTGAGCGTAGCGGGTCCTACAATGAGCAGTTCTTC. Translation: CASSERSGSYNEQFF.

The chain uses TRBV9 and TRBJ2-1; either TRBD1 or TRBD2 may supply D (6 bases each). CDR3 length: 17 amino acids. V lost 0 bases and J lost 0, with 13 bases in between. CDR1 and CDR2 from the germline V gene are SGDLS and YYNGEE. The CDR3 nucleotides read TGTGCCAGCAGCGTAGAAGGGGGGCTGAGCTCCTACAATGAGCAGTTCTTC. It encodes CASSVEGGLSSYNEQFF.

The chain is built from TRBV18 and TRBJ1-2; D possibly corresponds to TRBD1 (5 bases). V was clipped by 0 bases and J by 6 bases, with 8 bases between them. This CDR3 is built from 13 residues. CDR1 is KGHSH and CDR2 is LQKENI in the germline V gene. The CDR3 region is CASSPPGTHGYTF. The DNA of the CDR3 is TGTGCCAGCTCACCACCGGGGACGCATGGCTACACCTTC.

CDR3 nucleotides: TGCGCCAGCAGCTTGGAAGGGGGCGCGGGTGAAGCTTTCTTT. It translates to CASSLEGGAGEAFF. The V and J genes are TRBV5-1 and TRBJ1-1, with 7 bases lining up with TRBD1. Germline CDR1 is SGHRS and CDR2 is YFSETQ. CDR3 size: 14 residues. Trimming removed 0 bases from V and 7 bases from J; junction bases left unmatched: 6.

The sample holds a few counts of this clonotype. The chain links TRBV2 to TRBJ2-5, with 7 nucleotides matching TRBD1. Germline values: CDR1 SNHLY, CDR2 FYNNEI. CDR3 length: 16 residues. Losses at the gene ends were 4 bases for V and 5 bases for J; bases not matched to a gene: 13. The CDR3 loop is CASSVPPDRPDETQYF. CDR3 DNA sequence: TGTGCCAGCAGTGTTCCCCCGGACAGGCCTGACGAGACCCAGTACTTC.

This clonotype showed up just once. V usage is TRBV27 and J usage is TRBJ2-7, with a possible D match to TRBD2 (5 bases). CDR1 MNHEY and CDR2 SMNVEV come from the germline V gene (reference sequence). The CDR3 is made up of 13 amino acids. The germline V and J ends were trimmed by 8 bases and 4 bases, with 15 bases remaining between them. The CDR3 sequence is CASRGPGWYEQYF. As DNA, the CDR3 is TGTGCCAGCCGGGGTCCAGGTTGGTACGAGCAGTACTTC.

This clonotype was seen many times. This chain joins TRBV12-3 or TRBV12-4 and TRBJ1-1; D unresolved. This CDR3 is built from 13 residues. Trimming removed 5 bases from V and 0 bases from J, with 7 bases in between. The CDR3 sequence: CASSPIMNTEAFF. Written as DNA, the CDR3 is TGTGCCAGCAGTCCAATTATGAACACTGAAGCTTTCTTT.

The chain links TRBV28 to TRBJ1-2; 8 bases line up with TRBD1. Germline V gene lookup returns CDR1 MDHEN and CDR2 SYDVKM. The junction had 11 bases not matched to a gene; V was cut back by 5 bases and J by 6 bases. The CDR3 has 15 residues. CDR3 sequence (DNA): TGTGCCAGCAGTAGTAGACCGGGACAGGTAGATGGCTACACCTTC. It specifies CASSSRPGQVDGYTF.

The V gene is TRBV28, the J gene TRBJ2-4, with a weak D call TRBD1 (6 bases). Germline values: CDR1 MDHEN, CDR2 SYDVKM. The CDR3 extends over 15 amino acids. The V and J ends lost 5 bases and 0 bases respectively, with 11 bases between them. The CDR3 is CASSRTARAKNIQYF. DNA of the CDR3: TGTGCCAGCAGTCGGACAGCCAGAGCCAAAAACATTCAGTACTTC.

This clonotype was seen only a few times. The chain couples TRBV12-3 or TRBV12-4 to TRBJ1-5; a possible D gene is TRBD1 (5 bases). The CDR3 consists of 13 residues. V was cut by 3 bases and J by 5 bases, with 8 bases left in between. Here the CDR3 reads CASSFVGDQPQHF. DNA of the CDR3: TGTGCCAGCAGTTTTGTAGGGGATCAGCCCCAGCATTTT.

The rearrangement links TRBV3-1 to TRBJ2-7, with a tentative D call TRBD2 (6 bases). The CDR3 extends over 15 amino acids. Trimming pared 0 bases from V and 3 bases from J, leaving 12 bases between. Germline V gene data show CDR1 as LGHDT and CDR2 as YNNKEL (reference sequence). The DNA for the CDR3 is TGTGCCAGCAGCCAAGATCGTTGGGGGGACTACGAGCAGTACTTC. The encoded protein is CASSQDRWGDYEQYF.

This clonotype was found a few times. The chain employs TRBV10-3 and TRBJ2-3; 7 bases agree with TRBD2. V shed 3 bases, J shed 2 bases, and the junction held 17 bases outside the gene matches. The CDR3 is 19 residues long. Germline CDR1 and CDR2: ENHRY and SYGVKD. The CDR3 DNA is TGTGCCATCAGTGAATTTATTTCTGGCCTAGCGGTACACACAGATACGCAGTATTTT. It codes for CAISEFISGLAVHTDTQYF.

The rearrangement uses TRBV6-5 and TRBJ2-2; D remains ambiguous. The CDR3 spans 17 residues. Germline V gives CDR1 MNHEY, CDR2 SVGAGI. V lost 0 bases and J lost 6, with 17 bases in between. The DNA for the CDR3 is TGTGCCAGCAGTTACTCGACTTTCGACACATTGTCCGGGGAGCTGTTTTTT. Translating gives CASSYSTFDTLSGELFF.

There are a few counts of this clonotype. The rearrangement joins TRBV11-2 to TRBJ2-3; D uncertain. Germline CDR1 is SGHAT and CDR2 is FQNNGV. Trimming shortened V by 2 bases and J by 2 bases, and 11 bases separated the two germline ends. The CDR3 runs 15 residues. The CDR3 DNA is TGTGCCAGCAGCTTAAACGTAGCATACACAGATACGCAGTATTTT. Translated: CASSLNVAYTDTQYF.

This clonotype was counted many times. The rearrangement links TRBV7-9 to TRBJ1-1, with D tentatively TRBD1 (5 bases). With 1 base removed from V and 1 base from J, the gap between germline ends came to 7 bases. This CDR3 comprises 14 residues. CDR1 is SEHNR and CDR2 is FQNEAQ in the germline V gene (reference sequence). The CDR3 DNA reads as TGTGCCAGCAGCTTAGTCCAGGGGAACACTGAAGCTTTCTTT. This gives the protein CASSLVQGNTEAFF.

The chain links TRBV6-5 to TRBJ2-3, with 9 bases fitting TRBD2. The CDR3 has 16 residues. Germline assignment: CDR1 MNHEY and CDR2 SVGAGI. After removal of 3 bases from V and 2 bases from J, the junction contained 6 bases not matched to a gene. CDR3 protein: CASSYHPSGATDTQYF. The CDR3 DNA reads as TGTGCCAGCAGTTATCACCCTAGCGGGGCCACAGATACGCAGTATTTT.

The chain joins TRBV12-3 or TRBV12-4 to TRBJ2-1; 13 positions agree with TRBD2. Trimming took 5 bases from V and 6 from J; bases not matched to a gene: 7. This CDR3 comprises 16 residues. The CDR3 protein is CASSLTSGGAVNEQFF. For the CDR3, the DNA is TGTGCCAGCAGTCTCACTAGCGGGGGGGCAGTCAATGAGCAGTTCTTC.

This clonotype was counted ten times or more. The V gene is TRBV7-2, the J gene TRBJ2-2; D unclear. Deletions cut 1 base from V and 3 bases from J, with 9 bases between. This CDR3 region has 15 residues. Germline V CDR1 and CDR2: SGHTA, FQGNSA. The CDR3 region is CASSLDSHYTGELFF. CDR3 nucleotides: TGTGCCAGCAGCTTAGATTCCCACTACACCGGGGAGCTGTTTTTT.